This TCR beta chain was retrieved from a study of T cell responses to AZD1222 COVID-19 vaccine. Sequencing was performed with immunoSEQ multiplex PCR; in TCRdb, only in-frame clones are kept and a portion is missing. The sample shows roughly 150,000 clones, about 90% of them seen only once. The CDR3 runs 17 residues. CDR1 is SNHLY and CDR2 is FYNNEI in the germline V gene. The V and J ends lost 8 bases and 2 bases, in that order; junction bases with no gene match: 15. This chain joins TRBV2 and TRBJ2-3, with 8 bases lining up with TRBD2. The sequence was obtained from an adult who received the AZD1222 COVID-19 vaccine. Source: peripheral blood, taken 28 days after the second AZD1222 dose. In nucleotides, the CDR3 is TGTGCCAGCCGGAACCTGGTCGGGGGGGACATCACAGATACGCAGTATTTT. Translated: CASRNLVGGDITDTQYF.